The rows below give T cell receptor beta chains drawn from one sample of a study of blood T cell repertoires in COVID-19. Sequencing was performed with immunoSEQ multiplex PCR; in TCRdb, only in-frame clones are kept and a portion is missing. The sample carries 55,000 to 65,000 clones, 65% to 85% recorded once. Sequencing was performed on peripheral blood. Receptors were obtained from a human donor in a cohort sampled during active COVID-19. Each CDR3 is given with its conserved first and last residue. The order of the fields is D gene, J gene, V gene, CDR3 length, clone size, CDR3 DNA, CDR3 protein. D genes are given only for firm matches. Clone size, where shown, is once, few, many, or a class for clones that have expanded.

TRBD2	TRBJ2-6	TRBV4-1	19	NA	TGCGCCAGCAGCCGCCTCAGGGAGGGACTCCCCTCGGGGGCCAACGTCCTGACTTTC	CASSRLREGLPSGANVLTF
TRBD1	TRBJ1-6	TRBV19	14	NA	TGTGCCAGTCGAGGGACAGCTTATAATTCACCCCTCCACTTT	CASRGTAYNSPLHF
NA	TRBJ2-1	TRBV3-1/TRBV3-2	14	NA	TGTGCCAGCAGCCAGCGGAGCTCCTACAATGAGCAGTTCTTC	CASSQRSSYNEQFF
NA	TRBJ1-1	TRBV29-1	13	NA	TGCAGCGTGATGACAGCTGTAAACACTGAAGCTTTCTTT	CSVMTAVNTEAFF
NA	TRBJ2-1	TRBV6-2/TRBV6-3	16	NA	TGTGCCAGCAGTTCCCGGACTACCCCCTCCTACAATGAGCAGTTCTTC	CASSSRTTPSYNEQFF
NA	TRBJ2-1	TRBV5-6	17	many	TGTGCCAGCAGCTCCGGGGACACAGGCCACATCTACAATGAGCAGTTCTTC	CASSSGDTGHIYNEQFF
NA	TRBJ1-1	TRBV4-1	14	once	TGCGCCAGCAGCCCCGGGACAAGGAACACTGAAGCTTTCTTT	CASSPGTRNTEAFF
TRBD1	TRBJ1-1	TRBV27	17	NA	TGTGCCAGCAGTTCTGGTAGGACAGGGGGCGGGAACACTGAAGCTTTCTTT	CASSSGRTGGGNTEAFF
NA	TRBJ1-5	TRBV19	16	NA	TGTGCCAGTAGTCGGATGGACGGAGGCACCTATCAGCCCCAGCATTTT	CASSRMDGGTYQPQHF
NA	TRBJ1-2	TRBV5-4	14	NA	TGTGCCAGCAGCCCGGGGGGGGCCAACTATGGCTACACCTTC	CASSPGGANYGYTF
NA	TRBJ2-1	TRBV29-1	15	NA	TGCAGCGTTGAACGCCAATCTAGGCGAATCGGTGAGCAGTTCTTC	CSVERQSRRIGEQFF
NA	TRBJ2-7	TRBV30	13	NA	TGTGCCTGGACCCTCCAATCCCAGGGCGAGCAGTACTTC	CAWTLQSQGEQYF
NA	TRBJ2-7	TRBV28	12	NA	TGTGCCAGCAGATTCTCCCTCGGCGAGCAGTACTTC	CASRFSLGEQYF
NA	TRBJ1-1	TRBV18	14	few	TGTGCCAGCTCACTCTCACAGATCTTAACTGAAGCTTTCTTT	CASSLSQILTEAFF
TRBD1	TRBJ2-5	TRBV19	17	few	TGTGCCAGTAGGGAAATAGGGATTACAGGGGGCGCAGAGACCCAGTACTTC	CASREIGITGGAETQYF
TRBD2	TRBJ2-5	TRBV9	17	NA	TGTGCCAGCAGCACAGATAGCGGGAGAGTTTGGGGAGAGACCCAGTACTTC	CASSTDSGRVWGETQYF
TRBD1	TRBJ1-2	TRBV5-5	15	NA	TGTGCCAGCAGCATCGGACAGGGGGCGGCTTATGGCTACACCTTC	CASSIGQGAAYGYTF
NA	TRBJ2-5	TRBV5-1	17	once	TGCGCCAGCAGCTGGACCTCTGAGGGGGGGTTTCTCGCGACCCAGTACTTC	CASSWTSEGGFLATQYF
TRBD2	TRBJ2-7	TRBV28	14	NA	TGTGCCAGCAAGGGGACGGGGGGTCTCTACGAGCAGTACTTC	CASKGTGGLYEQYF
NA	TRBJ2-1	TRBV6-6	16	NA	TGTGCCAGCAGCCTCTCAGTCGGGGGGCCAAAAAGTGAGCAGTTCTTC	CASSLSVGGPKSEQFF
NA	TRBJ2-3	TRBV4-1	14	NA	TGCGCCAGCAGCCAAGAGTCCAGGACAGATACGCAGTATTTT	CASSQESRTDTQYF
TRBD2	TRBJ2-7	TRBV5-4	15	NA	TGTGCCAGCAGCTTGGTCTGGGCGGGAGGTGGGGAGCAGTACTTC	CASSLVWAGGGEQYF
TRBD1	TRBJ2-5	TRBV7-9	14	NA	TGTGCCAGCAGCTCGGGACAGGGTCCTGGGACCCAGTACTTC	CASSSGQGPGTQYF
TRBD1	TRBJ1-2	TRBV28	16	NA	TGTGCCAGCAGGAGCAGCGGGACAGGGGCTTTGGAAGGCTACACCTTC	CASRSSGTGALEGYTF
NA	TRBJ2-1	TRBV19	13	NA	TGTGCCAGTAGTACGGACAGCCGGGGTGGGCAGTTCTTC	CASSTDSRGGQFF
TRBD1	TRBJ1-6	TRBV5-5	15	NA	TGTGCCAGCACCACGACAGGGACCTATAATTCACCCCTCCACTTT	CASTTTGTYNSPLHF
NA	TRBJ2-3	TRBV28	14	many	TGTGCCAGCAGTTCTAGCTTAGGCACAGATACGCAGTATTTT	CASSSSLGTDTQYF
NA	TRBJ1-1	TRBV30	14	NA	TGTGCCTGGAGCAAGGAGGGGCGCAGGACTGAAGCTTTCTTT	CAWSKEGRRTEAFF
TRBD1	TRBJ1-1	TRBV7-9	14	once	TGTGCCAGCAGACCGACAGGGGGTAACACTGAAGCTTTCTTT	CASRPTGGNTEAFF
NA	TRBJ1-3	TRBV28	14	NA	TGTGCCAGCAGTTTATCGTCCTCTGGAAACACCATATATTTT	CASSLSSSGNTIYF
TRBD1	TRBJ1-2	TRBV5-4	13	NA	TGTGCCAGCACCCCAGGGGGCGAGTATGGCTACACCTTC	CASTPGGEYGYTF
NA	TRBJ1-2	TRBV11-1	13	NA	TGTGCCAGCAGCTTTGCAGGGTCCTATGGCTACACCTTC	CASSFAGSYGYTF
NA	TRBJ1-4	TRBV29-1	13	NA	TGCAGCTTTCCGACAGGCGGTGGTGAAAAACTGTTTTTT	CSFPTGGGEKLFF